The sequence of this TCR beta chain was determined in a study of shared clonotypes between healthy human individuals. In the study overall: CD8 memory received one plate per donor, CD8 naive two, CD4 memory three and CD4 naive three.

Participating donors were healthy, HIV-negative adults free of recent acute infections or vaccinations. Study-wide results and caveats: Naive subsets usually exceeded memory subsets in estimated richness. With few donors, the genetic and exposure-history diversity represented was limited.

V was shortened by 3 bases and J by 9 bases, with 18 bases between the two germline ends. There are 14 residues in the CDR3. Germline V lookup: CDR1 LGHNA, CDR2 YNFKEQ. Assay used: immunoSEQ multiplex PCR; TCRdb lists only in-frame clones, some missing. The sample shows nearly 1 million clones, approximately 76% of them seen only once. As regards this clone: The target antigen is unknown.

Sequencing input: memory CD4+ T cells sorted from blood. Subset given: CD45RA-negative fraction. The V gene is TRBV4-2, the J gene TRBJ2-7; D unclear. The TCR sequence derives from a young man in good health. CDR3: CASSQKWSANVQYF. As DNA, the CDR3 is TGTGCCAGCAGCCAGAAGTGGTCCGCTAATGTGCAGTACTTC.